The source of this T cell receptor beta chain is a study of blood T cell repertoires in COVID-19 (dated by TCRdb to the early 2020s). Regarding the research as a whole: Samples covering the acute and convalescent phases of COVID-19 were provided by collaborators in the United States, Italy and Spain. The material from the prospective study consisted of cDNA or gDNA derived from T cells, B-cell-depleted T cells, or PBMCs. Deeply sampled blood TCRbeta repertoires from subjects exposed to, actively infected with, or recovered from COVID-19 were included in the dataset. The repertoires were released in a freely available public database meant as a resource for research on the immune response to SARS-CoV-2. The samples were drawn from the first 160 participants of the ongoing ImmuneRACE study and from over a thousand subjects provided by 6 global collaborators. Sample metadata almost always included a de-identified subject ID, COVID-19 status, age in years and sex. Where available, HLA class I and class II types were obtained from metadata supplied by the sample provider rather than from assay-based typing.

Samples from volunteer blood donors who had recovered from COVID-19 were contributed by a second Seattle source. Collaborating institutions collected whole blood in K2EDTA tubes following their own protocols. For TCRbeta analysis, collaborator samples were shipped as frozen whole blood, as isolated PBMCs, or as DNA extracted from either sample type. The CDR3 holds 14 amino acids from the cysteine to the phenylalanine. The read is trimmed to its CDR3 DNA, 42 bases read in frame from base 1. CDR1 SGHVS and CDR2 FQNEAQ are derived from the germline V gene. V loses 3 bases at its end and J loses 6 bases; junction bases beyond the gene matches: 3. Concerning this clone itself: Its cognate antigen has yet to be identified. No clone much larger than this one lies a single base away; base qualities are absent.

The research as a whole found: Clinical and demographic metadata were provided uncurated, with the amount varying by source and participant.

TCRbeta CDR3 regions were amplified from genomic DNA using the immunoSEQ Assay, a bias-controlled multiplex PCR. In the authors' own workflow: The number of nucleated cells in each sample was estimated from the amplification of reference gene primers within the assay. To quantify the absolute abundance of each unique TCRbeta CDR3 rearrangement, sequence reads were collapsed and filtered. For each sample, productive Simpson clonality was calculated by taking the square root of Simpson's diversity index across productive rearrangements. Entries here come from immuneACCESS through TCRdb and include only in-frame sequences with V and J called. Some clones fail to appear in such tables; in the studies checked, an unresolved V gene covers under half of the shortfall, and the cause of the remainder is unknown. Clone size and V and J calls were adopted from that table, with D and trimming inferred from the DNA. The sample has 110,000 to 150,000 clones on record, about four fifths of them singletons. About 4% of the sample is taken by the ten largest.

Recombination linked TRBV7-8 to TRBJ2-7; TRBD1 matches 12 bases in the middle. The source of this sequence is a man aged 65-85 years who had recovered from COVID-19. What was sequenced was peripheral blood. The CDR3 has the sequence CASSFGTGGLEQYF. The DNA sequence is given as TGTGCCAGCAGCTTCGGGACAGGGGGCCTCGAGCAGTACTTC.